This is a list of T cell receptor beta chains from one sample in a study of T-cell reconstitution after alpha-beta-depleted transplantation in children. Each CDR3 protein gets one entry after TCRdb re-called the PCR reads with MiXCR. This repertoire shows some 530,000 distinct CDR3 sequences, approximately 13% found once; its top ten account for around 6%. The sample in question was PBMCs from the stem cell graft donor, obtained from the stem cell graft. The receptors come from a human donor who donated a stem cell graft to a child with combined immunodeficiency. CDR3s include the opening cysteine and the closing phenylalanine or tryptophan. D genes are given only for firm matches. Clone size is shown for a subset of rows, as once, few, many or a class of expanded clone.

CDR3nt	CDR3aa	v_gene	abundance	j_gene	d_gene
TGTGCCAGCAGCCCGATTAGCGGGGACTACAATGAGCAGTTCTTC	CASSPISGDYNEQFF	TRBV7-9	many	TRBJ2-1	TRBD2
TGTGCCAGCAGTTACGGCGCCGTGGGAGACGAGCAGTACTTC	CASSYGAVGDEQYF	TRBV6-5	-	TRBJ2-7	-
TGTGCCAGCAGCTCCTCTTGGGGAGACTGCACAGATACGCAGTATTTT	CASSSSWGDCTDTQYF	TRBV12-1	-	TRBJ2-3	-
TGTGCCAGCAGCCCCCGGAGTAGCGGGAAGTATGAGCAGTTCTTC	CASSPRSSGKYEQFF	TRBV5-5	few	TRBJ2-1	TRBD2
TGTGCCAGCAGTTACCCGGAGGATGAGCAGTTCTTC	CASSYPEDEQFF	TRBV6-2/TRBV6-3	-	TRBJ2-1	-
TGTGCCAGCAGTCCCTCCCGACAGGGCCGCACAGATACGCAGTATTTT	CASSPSRQGRTDTQYF	TRBV27	many	TRBJ2-3	TRBD1
TGTGCCAGCAGCCAAGCAAGCGGGACCCCCAATGAGCAGTTCTTC	CASSQASGTPNEQFF	TRBV3-1	-	TRBJ2-1	TRBD2
TGTGCCAGCAGCTTGACGGGACAGTTAAGTCTCGAGCAGTACTTC	CASSLTGQLSLEQYF	TRBV7-2	-	TRBJ2-7	TRBD1
TGCAGCGGCTCCGATACAGGCGATCCCACAGATACGCAGTATTTT	CSGSDTGDPTDTQYF	TRBV29-1	many	TRBJ2-3	-
TGTGCCACCAGTGGGGGGAGAGGAGCCTACGAGCAGTACTTC	CATSGGRGAYEQYF	TRBV24-1	many	TRBJ2-7	-
TGTGCCAGCAGGTCACAAGAGAACACTGAAGCTTTCTTT	CASRSQENTEAFF	TRBV6-1	-	TRBJ1-1	-
TGCGCCAGCAGCCTGGACACCCCAACTAATGAAAAACTGTTTTTT	CASSLDTPTNEKLFF	TRBV5-1	few	TRBJ1-4	-
TGTGCCAGCAGCAAAGGAAAGGCGGGACTAGCGGGCCCCAGTAAGTTCTTC	CASSKGKAGLAGPSKFF	TRBV21-1	many	TRBJ2-1	-
TGCAGTGCTGCCGGGACTAGCGAGAGCACAGATACGCAGTATTTT	CSAAGTSESTDTQYF	TRBV20-1	many	TRBJ2-3	TRBD2
TGTGCCAGTAGTATAAGAACAGGGGGCGCGAACACCGGGGAGCTGTTTTTT	CASSIRTGGANTGELFF	TRBV19	few	TRBJ2-2	TRBD1
TGTGCCAGCAGCTTAACCGTGGCGGGTGAGCAGTACTTC	CASSLTVAGEQYF	TRBV7-2	-	TRBJ2-7	-